This entry describes one TCR beta chain. What it recognizes is unknown. The study sampled nominally healthy donors, though unrecorded immune exposures were likely. Trimming took off 1 base at V and 6 bases at J, with 16 bases between the two ends. Germline lookup yields CDR1 SGHVS and CDR2 FQNEAQ. The CDR3 length is 15 residues. This entry comes from a study of cytomegalovirus exposure and HLA in healthy donors. Study observations and caveats: Donors were assumed by presence/absence analyses to have roughly uniform sequencing depth.

Use of 60 Vbeta and 13 Jbeta primers characterized the PCR. The assay was immunoSEQ multiplex PCR, and TCRdb's table has in-frame clones only and misses some. Among 100,000 or so clones listed, around 75% were seen once. The TCR was taken from a male donor in good health and CMV-seropositive. J is TRBJ2-7 and V is TRBV7-8; possible D gene TRBD2, 5 bases. The specimen was PBMCs. CDR3: CASSLGADGICEQYF. CDR3 bases: TGTGCCAGCAGCTTAGGGGCAGACGGGATCTGCGAGCAGTACTTC. The full variable domain, in which reference TRBV7-8 and TRBJ2-7 provide the parts outside the CDR3, is GAGVSQSPRYKVAKRGQDVALRCDPISGHVSLFWYQQALGQGPEFLTYFQNEAQLDKSGLPSDRFFAERPEGSVSTLKIQRTQQEDSAVYLCASSLGADGICEQYFGPGTRLTVT.